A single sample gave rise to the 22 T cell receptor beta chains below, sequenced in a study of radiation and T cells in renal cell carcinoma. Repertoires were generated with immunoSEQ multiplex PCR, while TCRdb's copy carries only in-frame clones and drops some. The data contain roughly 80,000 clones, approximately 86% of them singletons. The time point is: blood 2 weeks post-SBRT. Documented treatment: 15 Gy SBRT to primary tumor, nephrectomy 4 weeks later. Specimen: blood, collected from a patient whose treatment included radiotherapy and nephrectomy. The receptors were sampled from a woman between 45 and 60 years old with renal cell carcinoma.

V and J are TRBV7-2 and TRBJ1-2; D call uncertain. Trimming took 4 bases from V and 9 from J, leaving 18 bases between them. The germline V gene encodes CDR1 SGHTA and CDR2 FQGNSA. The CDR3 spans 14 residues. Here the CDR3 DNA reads TGTGCCAGCAGCTCGTCCCCGGGCCTCGGGAGCTACACCTTC. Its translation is CASSSSPGLGSYTF.

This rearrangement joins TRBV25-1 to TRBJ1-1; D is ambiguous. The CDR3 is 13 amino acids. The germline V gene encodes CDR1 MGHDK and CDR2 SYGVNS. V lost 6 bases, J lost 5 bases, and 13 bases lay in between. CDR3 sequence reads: CASSASGNTEAFF. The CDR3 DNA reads TGTGCCAGCAGCGCATCCGGGAATACTGAAGCTTTCTTT.

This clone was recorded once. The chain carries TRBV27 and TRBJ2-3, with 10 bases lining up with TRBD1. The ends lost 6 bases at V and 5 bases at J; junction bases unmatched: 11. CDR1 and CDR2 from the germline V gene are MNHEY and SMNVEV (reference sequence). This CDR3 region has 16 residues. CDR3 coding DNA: TGTGCCAGCAGCCATCAGACAGGGGGCCTGGGAGATACGCAGTATTTT. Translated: CASSHQTGGLGDTQYF.

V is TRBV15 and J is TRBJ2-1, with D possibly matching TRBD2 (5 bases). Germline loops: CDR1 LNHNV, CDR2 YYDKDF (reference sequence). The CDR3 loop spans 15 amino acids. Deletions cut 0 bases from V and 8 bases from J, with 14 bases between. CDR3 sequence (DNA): TGTGCCACCAGCAGAGATCGGGGAAGTGGCGATGAGCAGTTCTTC. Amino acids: CATSRDRGSGDEQFF.

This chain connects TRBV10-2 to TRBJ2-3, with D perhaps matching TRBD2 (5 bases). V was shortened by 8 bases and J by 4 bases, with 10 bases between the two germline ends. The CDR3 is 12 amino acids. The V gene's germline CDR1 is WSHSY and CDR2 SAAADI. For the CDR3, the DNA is TGCGCCAGCGGACCACTAGCAGATACGCAGTATTTT. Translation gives CASGPLADTQYF.

In DNA, the CDR3 is TGTGCCAGCTCACTGGACAGGGGAAGGACCGGGGAGCTGTTTTTT. Translation: CASSLDRGRTGELFF. The chain combines TRBV18 with TRBJ2-2, with TRBD1 matching over 9 bases. The CDR3 is 15 amino acids. The germline V gene has CDR1 KGHSH and CDR2 LQKENI. Trimming removed 4 bases from V and 5 bases from J; junction bases left unmatched: 5.

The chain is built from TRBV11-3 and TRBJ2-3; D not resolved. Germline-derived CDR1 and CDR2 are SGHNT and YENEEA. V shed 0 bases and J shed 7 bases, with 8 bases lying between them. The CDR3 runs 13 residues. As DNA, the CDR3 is TGTGCCAGCAGCTTAGACGGAGACAATACGCAGTATTTT. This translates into CASSLDGDNTQYF.

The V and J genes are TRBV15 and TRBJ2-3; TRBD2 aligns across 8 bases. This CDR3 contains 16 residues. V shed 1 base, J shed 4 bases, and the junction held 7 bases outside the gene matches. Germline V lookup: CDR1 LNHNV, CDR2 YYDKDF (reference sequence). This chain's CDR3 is CATSRAPGLGSDTQYF. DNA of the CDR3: TGTGCCACCAGCAGAGCCCCGGGACTAGGTTCAGATACGCAGTATTTT.

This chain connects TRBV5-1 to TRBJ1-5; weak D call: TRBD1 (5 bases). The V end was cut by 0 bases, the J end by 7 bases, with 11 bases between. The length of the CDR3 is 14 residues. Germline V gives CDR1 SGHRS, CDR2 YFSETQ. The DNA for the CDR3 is TGCGCCAGCAGCTTGGGGGGCGCCGCCCAGCCCCAGCATTTT. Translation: CASSLGGAAQPQHF.

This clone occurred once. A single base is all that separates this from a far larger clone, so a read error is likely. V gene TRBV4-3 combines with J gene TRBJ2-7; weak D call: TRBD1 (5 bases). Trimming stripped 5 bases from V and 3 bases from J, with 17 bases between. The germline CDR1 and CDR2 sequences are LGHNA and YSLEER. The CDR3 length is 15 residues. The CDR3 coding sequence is TGCGCCAGCAGCTTGGGGCCAGCGTCCAACTACGAGCAGTACTTC. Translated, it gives CASSLGPASNYEQYF.

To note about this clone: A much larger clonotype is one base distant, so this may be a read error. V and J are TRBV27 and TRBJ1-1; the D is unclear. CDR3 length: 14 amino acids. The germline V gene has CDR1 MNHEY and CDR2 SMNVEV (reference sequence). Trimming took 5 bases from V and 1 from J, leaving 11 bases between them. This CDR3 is CASSAQDRNTEAFF. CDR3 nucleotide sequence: TGTGCCAGCAGTGCCCAGGACCGGAACACTGAAGCTTTCTTT.

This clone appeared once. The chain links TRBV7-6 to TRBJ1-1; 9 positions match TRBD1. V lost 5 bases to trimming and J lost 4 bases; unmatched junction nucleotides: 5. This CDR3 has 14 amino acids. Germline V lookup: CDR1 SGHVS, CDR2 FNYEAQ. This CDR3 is CASSTRQGGTEAFF. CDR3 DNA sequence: TGTGCCAGCAGCACCAGACAGGGGGGCACTGAAGCTTTCTTT.

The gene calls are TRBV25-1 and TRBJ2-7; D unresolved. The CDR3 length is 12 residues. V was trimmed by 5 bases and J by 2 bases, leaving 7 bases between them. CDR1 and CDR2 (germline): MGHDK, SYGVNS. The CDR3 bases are TGTGCCAGCAGTACAAGTCCCTACGAGCAGTACTTC. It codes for CASSTSPYEQYF.

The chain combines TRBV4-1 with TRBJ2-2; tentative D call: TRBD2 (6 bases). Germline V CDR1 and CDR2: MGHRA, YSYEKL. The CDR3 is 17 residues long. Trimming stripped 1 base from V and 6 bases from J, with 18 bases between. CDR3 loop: CASSQGAYAGSPGELFF. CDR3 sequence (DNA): TGCGCCAGCAGCCAAGGGGCGTACGCGGGGAGCCCCGGGGAGCTGTTTTTT.

The CDR3 here is CASSLGEPDGYTF. CDR3 DNA sequence: TGTGCCAGCAGCCTTGGAGAACCGGATGGCTACACCTTC. J is TRBJ1-2 and V is TRBV6-5; no clear D gene. Trimming cost V 6 bases and J 6 bases, with 14 bases left between them. CDR1 is MNHEY, CDR2 SVGAGI, per germline. The CDR3 has 13 amino acids.

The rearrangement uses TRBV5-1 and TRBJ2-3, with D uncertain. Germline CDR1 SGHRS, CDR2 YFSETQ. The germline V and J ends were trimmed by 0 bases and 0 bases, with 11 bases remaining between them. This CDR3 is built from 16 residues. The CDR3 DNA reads TGCGCCAGCAGCTTGGAGAGGAGAACTAGCACAGATACGCAGTATTTT. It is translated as CASSLERRTSTDTQYF.

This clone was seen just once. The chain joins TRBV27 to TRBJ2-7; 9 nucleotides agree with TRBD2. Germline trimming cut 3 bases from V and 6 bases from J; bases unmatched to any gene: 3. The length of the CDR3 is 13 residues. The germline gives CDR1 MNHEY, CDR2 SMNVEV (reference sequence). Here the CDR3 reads CASSFRTSAEQYF. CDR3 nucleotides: TGTGCCAGCAGTTTTCGGACTAGCGCCGAGCAGTACTTC.

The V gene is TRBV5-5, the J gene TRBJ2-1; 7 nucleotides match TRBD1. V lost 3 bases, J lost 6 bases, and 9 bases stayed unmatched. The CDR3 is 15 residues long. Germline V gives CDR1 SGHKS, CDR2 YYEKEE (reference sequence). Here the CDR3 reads CASSSTRAGGNEQFF. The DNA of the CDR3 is TGTGCCAGCAGCTCAACCCGAGCAGGGGGCAATGAGCAGTTCTTC. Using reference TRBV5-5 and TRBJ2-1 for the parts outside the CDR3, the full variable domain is DAGVTQSPTHLIKTRGQQVTLRCSPISGHKSVSWYQQVLGQGPQFIFQYYEKEERGRGNFPDRFSARQFPNYSSELNVNALLLGDSALYLCASSSTRAGGNEQFFGPGTRLTVL.

CDR3 nucleotides: TGTGCCAGCAGCTTAACGCACAATGAGCAGTTCTTC. It is translated as CASSLTHNEQFF. This sequence joins TRBV7-3 and TRBJ2-1; no clear D. CDR3 size: 12 residues. V was shortened by 0 bases and J by 5 bases, with 2 bases between the two germline ends. Germline CDR1 and CDR2: SGHTA and FQGTGA. Together with reference TRBV7-3 and TRBJ2-1, the CDR3 gives the full variable domain: GAGVSQTPSNKVTEKGKYVELRCDPISGHTALYWYRQSLGQGPEFLIYFQGTGAADDSGLPNDRFFAVRPEGSVSTLKIQRTERGDSAVYLCASSLTHNEQFFGPGTRLTVL.

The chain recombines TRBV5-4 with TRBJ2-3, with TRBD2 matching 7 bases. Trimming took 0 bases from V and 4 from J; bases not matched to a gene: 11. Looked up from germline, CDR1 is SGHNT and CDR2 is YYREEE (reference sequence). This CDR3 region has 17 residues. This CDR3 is CASSLGGGLASADTQYF. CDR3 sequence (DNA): TGTGCCAGCAGCTTGGGGGGGGGACTGGCGTCAGCAGATACGCAGTATTTT.

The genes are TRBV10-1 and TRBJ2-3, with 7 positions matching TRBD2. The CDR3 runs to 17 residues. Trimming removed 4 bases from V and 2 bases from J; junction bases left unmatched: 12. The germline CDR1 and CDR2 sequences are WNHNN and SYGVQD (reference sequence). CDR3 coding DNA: TGCGCCAGCAGTGGAAAGCGGGGACTCCCGCACACAGATACGCAGTATTTT. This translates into CASSGKRGLPHTDTQYF.

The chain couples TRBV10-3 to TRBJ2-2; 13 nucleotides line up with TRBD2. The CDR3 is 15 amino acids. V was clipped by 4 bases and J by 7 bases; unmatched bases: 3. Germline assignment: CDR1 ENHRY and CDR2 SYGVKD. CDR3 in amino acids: CAISGTSGSGGELFF. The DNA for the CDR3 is TGTGCCATCAGTGGGACTAGCGGGAGCGGCGGGGAGCTGTTTTTT.